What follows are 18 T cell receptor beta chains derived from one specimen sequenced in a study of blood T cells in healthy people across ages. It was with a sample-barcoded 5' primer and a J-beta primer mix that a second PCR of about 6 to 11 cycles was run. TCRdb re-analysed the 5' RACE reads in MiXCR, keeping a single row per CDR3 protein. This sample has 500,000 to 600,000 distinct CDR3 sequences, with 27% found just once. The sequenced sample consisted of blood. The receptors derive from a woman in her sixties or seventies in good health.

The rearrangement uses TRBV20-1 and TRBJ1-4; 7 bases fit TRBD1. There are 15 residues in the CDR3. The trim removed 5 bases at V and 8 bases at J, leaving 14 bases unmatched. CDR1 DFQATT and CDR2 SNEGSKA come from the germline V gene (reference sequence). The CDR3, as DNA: TGCAGTGCTCGAAACAGGGGCCCTCTGCGAGAAAAACTGTTTTTT. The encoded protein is CSARNRGPLREKLFF.

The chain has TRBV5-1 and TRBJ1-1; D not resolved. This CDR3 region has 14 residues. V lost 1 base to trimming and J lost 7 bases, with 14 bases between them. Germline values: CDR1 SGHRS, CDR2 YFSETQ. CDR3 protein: CASSLFTGEDEAFF. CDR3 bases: TGCGCCAGCAGCTTGTTCACCGGCGAGGATGAAGCTTTCTTT.

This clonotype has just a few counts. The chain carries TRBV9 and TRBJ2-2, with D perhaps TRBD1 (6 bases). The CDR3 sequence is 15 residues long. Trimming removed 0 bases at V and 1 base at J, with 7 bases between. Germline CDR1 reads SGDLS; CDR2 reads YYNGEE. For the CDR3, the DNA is TGTGCCAGCAGCGTAGTAGGGGGGAACACCGGGGAGCTGTTTTTT. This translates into CASSVVGGNTGELFF.

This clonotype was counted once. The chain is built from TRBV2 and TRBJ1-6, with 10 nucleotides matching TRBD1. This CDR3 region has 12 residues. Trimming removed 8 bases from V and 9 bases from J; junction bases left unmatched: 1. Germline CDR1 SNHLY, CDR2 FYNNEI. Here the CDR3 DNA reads TGTGCCAGCGGGGACAGGGGTTCACCCCTCCACTTT. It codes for CASGDRGSPLHF. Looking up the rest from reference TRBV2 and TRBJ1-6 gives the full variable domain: EPEVTQTPSHQVTQMGQEVILRCVPISNHLYFYWYRQILGQKVEFLVSFYNNEISEKSEIFDDQFSVERPDGSNFTLKIRSTKLEDSAMYFCASGDRGSPLHFGNGTRLTVT.

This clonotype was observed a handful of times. CDR3 protein: CASNPGQGTNIQYF. CDR3 bases: TGTGCCAGTAACCCTGGACAGGGTACAAACATTCAGTACTTC. The rearrangement uses TRBV19 and TRBJ2-4, with 8 bases lining up with TRBD1. The junction had 8 bases not matched to a gene; V was cut back by 7 bases and J by 6 bases. Germline V CDR1 and CDR2: LNHDA, SQIVND (reference sequence). The CDR3 runs 14 residues.

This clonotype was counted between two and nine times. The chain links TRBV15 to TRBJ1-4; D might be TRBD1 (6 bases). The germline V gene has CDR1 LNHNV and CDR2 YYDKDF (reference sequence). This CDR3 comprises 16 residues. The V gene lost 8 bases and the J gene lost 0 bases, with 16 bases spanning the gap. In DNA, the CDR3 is TGTGCCACCTCACAGGGAGACTCCTCAACTAATGAAAAACTGTTTTTT. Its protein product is CATSQGDSSTNEKLFF.

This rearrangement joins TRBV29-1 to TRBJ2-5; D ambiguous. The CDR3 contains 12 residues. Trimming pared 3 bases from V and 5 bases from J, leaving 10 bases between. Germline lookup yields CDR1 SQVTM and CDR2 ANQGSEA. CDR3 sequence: CSVEDGIETQYF. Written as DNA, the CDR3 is TGCAGCGTTGAGGATGGGATCGAGACCCAGTACTTC.

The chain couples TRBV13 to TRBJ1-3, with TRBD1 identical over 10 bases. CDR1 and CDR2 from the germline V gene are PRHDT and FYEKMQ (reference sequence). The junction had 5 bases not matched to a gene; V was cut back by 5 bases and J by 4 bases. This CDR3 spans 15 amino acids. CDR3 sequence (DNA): TGTGCCAGCAGCGTCGACAGGGGGCCGGGAAACACCATATATTTT. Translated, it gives CASSVDRGPGNTIYF.

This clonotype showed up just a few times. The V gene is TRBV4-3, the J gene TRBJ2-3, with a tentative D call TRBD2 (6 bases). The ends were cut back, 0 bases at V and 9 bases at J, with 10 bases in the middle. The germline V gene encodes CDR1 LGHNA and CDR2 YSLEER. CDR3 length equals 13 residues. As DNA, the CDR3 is TGCGCCAGCAGCCAAGACCTGGAGGGGACGCAGTATTTT. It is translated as CASSQDLEGTQYF.

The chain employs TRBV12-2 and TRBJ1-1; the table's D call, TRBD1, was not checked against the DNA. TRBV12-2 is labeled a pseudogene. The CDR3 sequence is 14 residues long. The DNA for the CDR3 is TGTGCAAGTCGCCCCTGTCAACAAGTCACTGAAGCTTTCTTT. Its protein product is CASRPCQQVTEAFF.

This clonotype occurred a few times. CDR3 amino acids: CASSLGTATDTQYF. The CDR3 DNA is TGTGCCAGCAGCTTAGGAACAGCTACAGATACGCAGTATTTT. The chain carries TRBV7-9 and TRBJ2-3, with D unclear. Between the trimmed V and J ends, which lost 1 base and 3 bases, there was a span of 8 bases. The CDR3 totals 14 residues. Germline-derived CDR1 and CDR2 are SEHNR and FQNEAQ (reference sequence).

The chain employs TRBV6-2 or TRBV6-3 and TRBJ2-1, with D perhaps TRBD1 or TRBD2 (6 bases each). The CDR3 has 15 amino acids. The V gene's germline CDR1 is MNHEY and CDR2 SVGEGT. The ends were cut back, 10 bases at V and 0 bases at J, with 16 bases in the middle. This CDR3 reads CAIHRGVSSYNEQFF. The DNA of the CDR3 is TGTGCCATCCATAGGGGGGTAAGCTCCTACAATGAGCAGTTCTTC.

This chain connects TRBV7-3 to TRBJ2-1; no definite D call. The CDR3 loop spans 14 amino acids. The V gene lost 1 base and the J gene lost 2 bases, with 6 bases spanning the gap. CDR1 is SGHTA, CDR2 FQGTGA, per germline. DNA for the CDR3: TGTGCCAGCAGCTTAATGATTCCCTACAATGAGCAGTTCTTC. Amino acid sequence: CASSLMIPYNEQFF.

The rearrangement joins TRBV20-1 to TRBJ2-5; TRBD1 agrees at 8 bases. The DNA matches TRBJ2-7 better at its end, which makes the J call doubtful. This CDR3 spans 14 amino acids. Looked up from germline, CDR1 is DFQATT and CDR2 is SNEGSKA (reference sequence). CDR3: CSARLGTGSYEQYF. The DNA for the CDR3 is TGCAGTGCTAGACTCGGGACAGGTTCCTACGAGCAGTACTTC.

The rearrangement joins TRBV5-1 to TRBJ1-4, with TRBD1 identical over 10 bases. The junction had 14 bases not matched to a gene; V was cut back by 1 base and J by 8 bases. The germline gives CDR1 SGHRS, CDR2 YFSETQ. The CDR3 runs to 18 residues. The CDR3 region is CASSLTDRGRYWKEKLFF. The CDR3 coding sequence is TGCGCCAGCAGCTTGACCGACAGGGGGCGTTATTGGAAGGAAAAACTGTTTTTT.

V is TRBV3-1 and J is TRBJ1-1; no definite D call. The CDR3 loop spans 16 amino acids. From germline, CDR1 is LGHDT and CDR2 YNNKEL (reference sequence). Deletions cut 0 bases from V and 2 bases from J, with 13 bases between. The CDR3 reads CASSQDGRVRNTEAFF. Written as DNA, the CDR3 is TGTGCCAGCAGCCAAGATGGTCGGGTCCGTAACACTGAAGCTTTCTTT.

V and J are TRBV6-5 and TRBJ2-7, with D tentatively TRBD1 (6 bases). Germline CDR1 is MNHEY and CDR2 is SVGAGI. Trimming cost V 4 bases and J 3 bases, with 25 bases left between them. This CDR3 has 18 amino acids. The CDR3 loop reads CASSSFRRTASSFYEQYV. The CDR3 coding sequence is TGTGCCAGCAGTTCCTTTCGTCGGACAGCTAGCAGTTTCTACGAGCAGTACGTC.

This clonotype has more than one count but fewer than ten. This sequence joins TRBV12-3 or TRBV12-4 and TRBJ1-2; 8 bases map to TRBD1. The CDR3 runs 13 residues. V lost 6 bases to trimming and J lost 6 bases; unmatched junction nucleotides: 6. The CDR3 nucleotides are TGTGCCAGCAGCTTACGACAGGGGAATGGCTACACCTTC. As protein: CASSLRQGNGYTF.